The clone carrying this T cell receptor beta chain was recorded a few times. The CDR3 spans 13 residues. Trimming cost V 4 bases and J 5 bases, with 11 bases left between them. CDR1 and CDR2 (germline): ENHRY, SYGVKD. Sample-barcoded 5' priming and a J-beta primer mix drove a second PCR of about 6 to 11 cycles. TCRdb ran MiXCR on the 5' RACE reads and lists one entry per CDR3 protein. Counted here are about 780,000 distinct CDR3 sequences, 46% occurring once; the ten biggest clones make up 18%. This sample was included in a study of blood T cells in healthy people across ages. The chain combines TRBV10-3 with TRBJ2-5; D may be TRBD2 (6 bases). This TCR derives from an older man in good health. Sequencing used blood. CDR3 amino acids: CAISGVAGETQYF. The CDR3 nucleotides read TGTGCCATCAGTGGGGTGGCGGGGGAGACCCAGTACTTC.